The 32 T cell receptor beta chains below come from one sample, sequenced in a study of blood T cell repertoires in COVID-19. Measured with immunoSEQ multiplex PCR; TCRdb has only the in-frame clones, and not every one. The sample includes roughly 29,000 clones, approximately 83% seen only once; the top ten take less than 35%. The specimen was peripheral blood. All receptors derive from an elderly woman with COVID-19, enrolled during active disease.

The gene calls are TRBV18 and TRBJ2-5; 12 bases agree with TRBD2. V trimming: 3 bases; J trimming: 3 bases; junction bases outside the gene matches: 5. This CDR3 is built from 16 residues. Germline V gene data show CDR1 as KGHSH and CDR2 as LQKENI. The CDR3 here is CASSPTSGGLKETQYF. CDR3 bases: TGTGCCAGCTCACCCACTAGCGGGGGGTTGAAAGAGACCCAGTACTTC.

The V and J genes are TRBV28 and TRBJ2-7; D possibly corresponds to TRBD2 (6 bases). Per germline, CDR1 MDHEN and CDR2 SYDVKM. The CDR3 sequence is 14 residues long. V lost 2 bases, J lost 4 bases, and 12 bases lay in between. This CDR3 is CASSLGGTRYEQYF. CDR3 bases: TGTGCCAGCAGTTTAGGGGGGACGAGGTACGAGCAGTACTTC.

This CDR3 reads CASSPSLGQGNTEAFF. CDR3 nucleotide sequence: TGTGCCAGCAGCCCATCCCTCGGACAGGGGAACACTGAAGCTTTCTTT. This chain joins TRBV3-1 (or the pseudogene TRBV3-2) and TRBJ1-1, with TRBD1 matching 8 bases. Germline trimming cut 4 bases from V and 1 base from J; bases unmatched to any gene: 8. In germline, CDR1 is LGHDT, CDR2 YNNKEL (reference sequence). The CDR3 runs 16 residues.

This clone has just a few counts. The chain couples TRBV2 to TRBJ1-2, with D possibly being TRBD1 (6 bases). V was pared by 4 bases and J by 4 bases, with 10 bases between. The length of the CDR3 is 13 residues. Germline values: CDR1 SNHLY, CDR2 FYNNEI. CDR3 DNA: TGTGCCAGCAGTGCAGGGGATTTCTATGGCTACACCTTC. Amino acid sequence: CASSAGDFYGYTF.

V gene TRBV5-1 combines with J gene TRBJ2-1; 12 bases agree with TRBD2. The CDR3 covers 16 residues. The germline CDR1 and CDR2 sequences are SGHRS and YFSETQ. V lost 4 bases, J lost 4 bases, and 6 bases stayed unmatched. The CDR3 region has the DNA TGCGCCAGCAGCCTAACCCTAGCGGGGGGGTACAATGAGCAGTTCTTC. This sequence encodes CASSLTLAGGYNEQFF.

J is TRBJ1-5 and V is TRBV13, with a possible D match to TRBD1 (5 bases). The V gene lost 3 bases and the J gene lost 7 bases, with 10 bases spanning the gap. In germline, CDR1 is PRHDT, CDR2 FYEKMQ (reference sequence). This CDR3 contains 13 residues. The CDR3 region is CASSLSGRQPQHF. The CDR3 bases are TGTGCCAGCAGCTTGTCAGGGCGGCAGCCCCAGCATTTT.

V and J are TRBV30 and TRBJ1-4; the match to TRBD1 covers 7 bases. CDR1 is GTSNPN, CDR2 SVGIG, per germline (reference sequence). The ends lost 0 bases at V and 5 bases at J; junction bases unmatched: 3. CDR3 length: 14 amino acids. The CDR3 DNA follows: TGTGCCTGGAGTGTCGCAGGGGGAAATGAAAAACTGTTTTTT. This gives the protein CAWSVAGGNEKLFF. Using reference TRBV30 and TRBJ1-4 for the parts outside the CDR3, the full variable domain is SQTIHQWPATLVQPVGSPLSLECTVEGTSNPNLYWYRQAAGRGLQLLFYSVGIGQISSEVPQNLSASRPQDRQFILSSKKLLLSDSGFYLCAWSVAGGNEKLFFGSGTQLSVL.

V is TRBV3-1 (or the pseudogene TRBV3-2) and J is TRBJ2-3; D gene ambiguous. Trimming pared 0 bases from V and 7 bases from J, leaving 14 bases between. The CDR3 loop spans 15 amino acids. Germline values: CDR1 LGHDT, CDR2 YNNKEL (reference sequence). CDR3 residues: CASSQDATALYTQYF. The CDR3 bases are TGTGCCAGCAGCCAAGATGCCACAGCCCTTTATACGCAGTATTTT.

V is TRBV9 and J is TRBJ1-2; D is unresolved. In germline, CDR1 is SGDLS, CDR2 YYNGEE. V gave up 1 base and J gave up 3 bases, with 16 bases separating them. CDR3 size: 16 residues. The CDR3 protein is CASSVSGGPGYYGYTF. DNA for the CDR3: TGTGCCAGCAGCGTAAGCGGAGGGCCCGGTTACTATGGCTACACCTTC. Using reference TRBV9 and TRBJ1-2 for the parts outside the CDR3, the full variable domain is DSGVTQTPKHLITATGQRVTLRCSPRSGDLSVYWYQQSLDQGLQFLIQYYNGEERAKGNILERFSAQQFPDLHSELNLSSLELGDSALYFCASSVSGGPGYYGYTFGSGTRLTVV.

CDR3 protein: CASSILGTVAGELFF. The CDR3 nucleotides read TGTGCCAGTAGTATTCTCGGGACAGTGGCCGGGGAGCTGTTTTTT. The J gene is TRBJ2-2, the V gene TRBV19; 7 bases agree with TRBD1. CDR3 length equals 15 residues. Germline V lookup: CDR1 LNHDA, CDR2 SQIVND (reference sequence). Trimming cost V 3 bases and J 6 bases; bases outside gene matches: 7.

The V gene is TRBV4-2, the J gene TRBJ1-4; D is ambiguous. Between the trimmed V and J ends, which lost 1 base and 6 bases, there was a span of 9 bases. Germline CDR1 LGHNA, CDR2 YNFKEQ. The CDR3 totals 14 residues. CDR3 nucleotides: TGTGCCAGCAGCCAAGGGGAGTCCCATGAAAAACTGTTTTTT. Translating it yields CASSQGESHEKLFF.

V gene TRBV19 combines with J gene TRBJ1-6, with 12 nucleotides matching TRBD1. Germline V gene data show CDR1 as LNHDA and CDR2 as SQIVND (reference sequence). The CDR3 spans 16 residues. V gave up 3 bases and J gave up 9 bases; unmatched junction bases: 6. CDR3 amino acids: CASSIGDRGQGSPLHF. DNA of the CDR3: TGTGCCAGTAGTATCGGGGACAGGGGGCAGGGTTCACCCCTCCACTTT.

V and J are TRBV19 and TRBJ1-5; the match to TRBD1 covers 9 bases. CDR1 is LNHDA and CDR2 is SQIVND in the germline V gene (reference sequence). Trimming removed 6 bases from V and 2 bases from J; junction bases left unmatched: 5. The CDR3 spans 15 residues. The CDR3 loop is CASRRDRDGNQPQHF. The CDR3 DNA follows: TGTGCCAGTAGAAGGGACAGGGACGGCAATCAGCCCCAGCATTTT.

The chain carries TRBV5-6 and TRBJ2-5; 8 positions match TRBD1. V gave up 4 bases and J gave up 5 bases; unmatched junction bases: 13. Germline assignment: CDR1 SGHDT and CDR2 YYEEEE. The CDR3 totals 16 residues. CDR3 residues: CASSPRYSRQGETQYF. CDR3 DNA sequence: TGTGCCAGCAGCCCTAGATACTCACGACAGGGGGAGACCCAGTACTTC.

The chain couples TRBV6-5 to TRBJ2-7; 11 bases are a match to TRBD1. Germline V gene data show CDR1 as MNHEY and CDR2 as SVGAGI. The CDR3 extends over 14 amino acids. Trimming took 6 bases from V and 4 from J; bases not matched to a gene: 5. CDR3 sequence reads: CASRPGTGGYEQYF. DNA of the CDR3: TGTGCCAGCAGGCCCGGGACAGGGGGGTACGAGCAGTACTTC.

The CDR3 protein is CATSIENEQFF. The CDR3 DNA follows: TGTGCCACCAGCATTGAGAATGAGCAGTTCTTC. V gene TRBV15 combines with J gene TRBJ2-1; D gene ambiguous. The CDR3 spans 11 residues. Germline-derived CDR1 and CDR2 are LNHNV and YYDKDF (reference sequence). V was clipped by 4 bases and J by 7 bases, with 5 bases between them.

The rearrangement links TRBV6-5 to TRBJ1-5; perhaps TRBD1 as D (5 bases). CDR3 length equals 14 residues. Germline values: CDR1 MNHEY, CDR2 SVGAGI. Trimming cost V 2 bases and J 4 bases, with 9 bases left between them. The CDR3 DNA sequence: TGTGCCAGCAGTTACGGGGCGTTAAATCAGCCCCAGCATTTT. It codes for CASSYGALNQPQHF.

The rearrangement uses TRBV7-9 and TRBJ2-7; 9 nucleotides align to TRBD1. Germline loops: CDR1 SEHNR, CDR2 FQNEAQ (reference sequence). The length of the CDR3 is 15 residues. After removal of 5 bases from V and 2 bases from J, the junction contained 7 bases not matched to a gene. The CDR3 DNA sequence: TGTGCCAGCAGCCGCAAGACAGGGGGGACCTACGAGCAGTACTTC. This encodes CASSRKTGGTYEQYF.

The V and J genes are TRBV6-5 and TRBJ2-1, with 12 bases matching TRBD1. Germline trimming cut 6 bases from V and 10 bases from J; bases unmatched to any gene: 7. CDR1 is MNHEY, CDR2 SVGAGI, per germline. This CDR3 has 14 residues. The CDR3 reads CASRRDRGLQEQFF. The DNA for the CDR3 is TGTGCCAGCAGAAGGGACAGGGGGCTCCAGGAGCAGTTCTTC.

The rearrangement links TRBV7-2 to TRBJ2-1; TRBD1 is a possible D gene (6 bases). Per the germline V gene, CDR1 is SGHTA and CDR2 is FQGNSA. This CDR3 is built from 16 residues. Trimming cost V 5 bases and J 7 bases, with 21 bases left between them. For the CDR3, the DNA is TGTGCCAGCAGCCTACAGATGGCAGGGGTGGGTAATGAGCAGTTCTTC. Protein: CASSLQMAGVGNEQFF.

V usage is TRBV27 and J usage is TRBJ2-7; 8 bases agree with TRBD1. The CDR3 loop spans 15 amino acids. With 0 bases clipped from V and 2 bases from J, the junction kept 3 bases outside the gene matches. The germline gives CDR1 MNHEY, CDR2 SMNVEV (reference sequence). Written as DNA, the CDR3 is TGTGCCAGCAGTTTATCGATACAGGGGGCCTACGAGCAGTACTTC. The encoded protein is CASSLSIQGAYEQYF.

The CDR3 DNA follows: TGTGCCAGCAGCGTAGACGAGGGAGGCACCGGGGAGCTGTTTTTT. Its protein product is CASSVDEGGTGELFF. The chain employs TRBV9 and TRBJ2-2, with D perhaps TRBD2 (6 bases). The germline gives CDR1 SGDLS, CDR2 YYNGEE. This CDR3 comprises 15 residues. Between the trimmed V and J ends, which lost 0 bases and 4 bases, there was a span of 10 bases.

This rearrangement joins TRBV2 to TRBJ1-6; D is unresolved. V lost 4 bases to trimming and J lost 5 bases, with 9 bases between them. Germline-derived CDR1 and CDR2 are SNHLY and FYNNEI. The CDR3 contains 14 residues. CDR3 nucleotides: TGTGCCAGCAGTGGACAAGCCGATAATTCACCCCTCCACTTT. This gives the protein CASSGQADNSPLHF.

This rearrangement joins TRBV7-9 to TRBJ2-5, with D tentatively TRBD1 (6 bases). Germline values: CDR1 SEHNR, CDR2 FQNEAQ (reference sequence). V dropped 5 bases and J dropped 5 bases, with 18 bases sitting between them. The CDR3 is made up of 15 amino acids. The CDR3 bases are TGTGCCAGCAGCCCACCGGGACAACTAACTGAGACCCAGTACTTC. Residues: CASSPPGQLTETQYF.

The rearrangement links TRBV6-5 to TRBJ2-7; TRBD1 matches 7 bases. CDR1 and CDR2 (germline): MNHEY, SVGAGI. The CDR3 extends over 16 amino acids. J lost 4 bases, V lost 2 bases, and 11 bases had no gene match. CDR3 in DNA: TGTGCCAGCAGTTACGCCTTTGAAGGGGGCTTGTACGAGCAGTACTTC. Amino acids: CASSYAFEGGLYEQYF.

V usage is TRBV6-1 and J usage is TRBJ1-6, with 12 bases fitting TRBD1. V lost 3 bases, J lost 7 bases, and 7 bases stayed unmatched. The V gene's germline CDR1 is MNHNS and CDR2 SASEGT. This CDR3 region has 17 residues. The CDR3 DNA is TGTGCCAGCAGTGAGGTGGGACAGGGGGCGAAGAATTCACCCCTCCACTTT. Encoded protein: CASSEVGQGAKNSPLHF.

The genes are TRBV7-3 and TRBJ2-1; 8 positions match TRBD2. CDR3 size: 15 residues. V was pared by 6 bases and J by 6 bases, with 10 bases of the junction left unmatched. Germline V lookup: CDR1 SGHTA, CDR2 FQGTGA. As DNA, the CDR3 is TGTGCCAGCAGTGAGGGAGCGGGGGTCTCCAATGAGCAGTTCTTC. It encodes CASSEGAGVSNEQFF.

The rearrangement uses TRBV2 and TRBJ2-2; D unclear. CDR3 length: 14 amino acids. The V end lost 1 base, the J end lost 3 bases, and 6 bases lay between the germline ends. Germline CDR1 SNHLY, CDR2 FYNNEI. For the CDR3, the DNA is TGTGCCAGCAGTGAAGTGCAGTACACCGGGGAGCTGTTTTTT. Protein sequence: CASSEVQYTGELFF.

The J gene is TRBJ1-1, the V gene TRBV5-5, with 10 bases identical to TRBD1. The CDR3 is 15 amino acids. Trimming cost V 4 bases and J 0 bases; bases outside gene matches: 3. Germline lookup yields CDR1 SGHKS and CDR2 YYEKEE (reference sequence). CDR3 loop: CASSGGQGMNTEAFF. The CDR3 nucleotides read TGTGCCAGCAGCGGGGGACAGGGGATGAACACTGAAGCTTTCTTT. The variable domain in full, completed from reference TRBV5-5 and TRBJ1-1, reads DAGVTQSPTHLIKTRGQQVTLRCSPISGHKSVSWYQQVLGQGPQFIFQYYEKEERGRGNFPDRFSARQFPNYSSELNVNALLLGDSALYLCASSGGQGMNTEAFFGQGTRLTVV.

V usage is TRBV6-5 and J usage is TRBJ1-3; 9 bases are a match to TRBD1. Germline CDR1 MNHEY, CDR2 SVGAGI. This CDR3 region has 14 residues. V lost 6 bases, J lost 2 bases, and 2 bases stayed unmatched. CDR3 sequence reads: CASRRTGAGNTIYF. CDR3 bases: TGTGCCAGCAGAAGGACAGGGGCTGGAAACACCATATATTTT.

This clone was observed once. The chain carries TRBV3-1 (or the pseudogene TRBV3-2) and TRBJ1-1; D unclear. Germline V CDR1 and CDR2: LGHDT, YNNKEL (reference sequence). The CDR3 sequence is 11 residues long. Trimming removed 2 bases from V and 5 bases from J, with 3 bases in between. CDR3 region: CASSQQTEAFF. CDR3 DNA: TGTGCCAGCAGCCAACAAACTGAAGCTTTCTTT.

The genes are TRBV5-6 and TRBJ1-1; D call uncertain. The length of the CDR3 is 13 residues. The V gene's germline CDR1 is SGHDT and CDR2 YYEEEE. V lost 0 bases and J 4 bases, leaving 7 bases between the germline ends. CDR3 DNA sequence: TGTGCCAGCAGCTTGGACTGGAGCACTGAAGCTTTCTTT. This translates into CASSLDWSTEAFF.